This T cell receptor beta chain was identified during a study of cytomegalovirus exposure and HLA in healthy donors. Points from the study as a whole: In a later analysis, around 18,000 TCR beta sequences were associated with HLA alleles at 0.05 false discovery rate.

CDR1 and CDR2 (germline): MNHEY, SMNVEV (reference sequence). The CDR3 covers 16 residues. Deletions cut 1 base from V and 3 bases from J, with 14 bases between. Concerning this clone: Its antigen is currently unknown.

PCR used 60 Vbeta primers and 13 Jbeta primers. The method was immunoSEQ multiplex PCR; TCRdb's version includes in-frame clones alone and lacks a portion of them. The top ten hold roughly 5.6% of the sample, which has approximately 140,000 clones, 70% to 80% seen once. The J gene is TRBJ2-3, the V gene TRBV27; a possible D gene is TRBD1 (6 bases). This TCR came from a woman between 40 and 50 years old in good health and CMV-seropositive. The sequenced material came from PBMCs. The CDR3 DNA reads TGTGCCAGCAGTTTATTTCAGGGGTTGGGGACAGATACGCAGTATTTT. Its protein is CASSLFQGLGTDTQYF.